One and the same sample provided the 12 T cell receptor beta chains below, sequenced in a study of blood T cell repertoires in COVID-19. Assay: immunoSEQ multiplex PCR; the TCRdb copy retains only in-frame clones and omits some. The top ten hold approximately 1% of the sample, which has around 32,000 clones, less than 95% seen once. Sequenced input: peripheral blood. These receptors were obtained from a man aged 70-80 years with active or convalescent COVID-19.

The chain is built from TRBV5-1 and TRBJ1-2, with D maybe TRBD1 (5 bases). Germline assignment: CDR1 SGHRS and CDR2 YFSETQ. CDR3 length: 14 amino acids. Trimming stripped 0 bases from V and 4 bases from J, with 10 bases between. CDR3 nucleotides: TGCGCCAGCAGCTTGGGACAGACCTTCTATGGCTACACCTTC. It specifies CASSLGQTFYGYTF.

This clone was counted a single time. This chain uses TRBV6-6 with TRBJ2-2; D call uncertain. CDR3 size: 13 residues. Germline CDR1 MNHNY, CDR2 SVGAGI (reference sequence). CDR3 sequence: CANRRTNTGELFF. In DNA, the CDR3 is TGTGCTAACAGACGGACGAACACCGGGGAGCTGTTTTTT.

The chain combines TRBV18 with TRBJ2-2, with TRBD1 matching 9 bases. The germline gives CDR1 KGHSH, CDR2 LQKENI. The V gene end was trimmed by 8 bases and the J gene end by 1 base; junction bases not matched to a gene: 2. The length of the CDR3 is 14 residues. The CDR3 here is CASQGQGNTGELFF. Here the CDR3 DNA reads TGTGCCAGCCAGGGACAGGGGAACACCGGGGAGCTGTTTTTT.

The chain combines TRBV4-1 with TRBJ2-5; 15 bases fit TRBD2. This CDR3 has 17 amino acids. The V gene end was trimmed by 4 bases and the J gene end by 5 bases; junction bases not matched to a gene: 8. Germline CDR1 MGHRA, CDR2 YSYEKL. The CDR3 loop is CASSPRTSGGARETQYF. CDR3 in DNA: TGCGCCAGCAGCCCGAGGACTAGCGGGGGGGCTAGGGAGACCCAGTACTTC.

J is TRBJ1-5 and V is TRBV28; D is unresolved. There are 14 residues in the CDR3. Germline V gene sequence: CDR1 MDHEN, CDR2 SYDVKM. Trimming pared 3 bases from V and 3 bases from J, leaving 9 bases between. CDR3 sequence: CASSFWQNNQPQHF. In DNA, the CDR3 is TGTGCCAGCAGTTTCTGGCAGAACAATCAGCCCCAGCATTTT.

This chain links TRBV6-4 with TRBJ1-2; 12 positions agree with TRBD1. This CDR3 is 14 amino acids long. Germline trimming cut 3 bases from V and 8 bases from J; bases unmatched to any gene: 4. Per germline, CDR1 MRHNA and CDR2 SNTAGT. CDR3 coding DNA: TGTGCCAGCAGTGAGGGACAGGGGGCGGTCGGCTACACCTTC. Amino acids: CASSEGQGAVGYTF.

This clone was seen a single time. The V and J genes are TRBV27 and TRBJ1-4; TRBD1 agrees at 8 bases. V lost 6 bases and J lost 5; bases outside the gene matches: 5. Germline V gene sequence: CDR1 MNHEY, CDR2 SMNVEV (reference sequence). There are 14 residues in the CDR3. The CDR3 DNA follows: TGTGCCAGCAGCTTGGACAGGGTGAATGAAAAACTGTTTTTT. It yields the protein CASSLDRVNEKLFF.

In nucleotides, the CDR3 is TGTGCCAGTATTAGACAGGGGAGAGACACTGAAGCTTTCTTT. This sequence encodes CASIRQGRDTEAFF. J is TRBJ1-1 and V is TRBV19; TRBD1 matches at 8 bases. The junction had 7 bases not matched to a gene; V was cut back by 7 bases and J by 3 bases. The CDR3 spans 14 residues. Germline values: CDR1 LNHDA, CDR2 SQIVND (reference sequence).

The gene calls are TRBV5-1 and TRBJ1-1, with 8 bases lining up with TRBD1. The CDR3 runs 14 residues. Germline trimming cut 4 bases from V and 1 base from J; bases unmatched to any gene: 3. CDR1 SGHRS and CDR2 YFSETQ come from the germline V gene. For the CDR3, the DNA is TGCGCCAGCAGCACACAGGGGGGGAACACTGAAGCTTTCTTT. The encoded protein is CASSTQGGNTEAFF.

The chain's CDR3 is CASTQGLGLAETQYF. For the CDR3, the DNA is TGTGCCAGCACCCAAGGACTGGGACTCGCAGAGACCCAGTACTTC. The chain recombines TRBV6-5 with TRBJ2-5; maybe TRBD2 (6 bases). Trimming cost V 7 bases and J 4 bases, with 19 bases left between them. Germline V gene sequence: CDR1 MNHEY, CDR2 SVGAGI. This CDR3 comprises 15 residues.

CDR3 amino acids: CAWDRQGRDQPQHF. CDR3 nucleotides: TGTGCCTGGGATAGACAGGGAAGGGATCAGCCCCAGCATTTT. The chain uses TRBV30 and TRBJ1-5; 7 bases map to TRBD1. The germline V gene encodes CDR1 GTSNPN and CDR2 SVGIG (reference sequence). V was clipped by 5 bases and J by 5 bases; unmatched bases: 9. The CDR3 has 14 residues.

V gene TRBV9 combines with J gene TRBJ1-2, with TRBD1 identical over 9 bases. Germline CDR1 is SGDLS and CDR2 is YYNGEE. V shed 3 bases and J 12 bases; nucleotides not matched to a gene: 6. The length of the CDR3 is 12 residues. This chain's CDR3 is CASSAGQGKDTF. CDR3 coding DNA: TGTGCCAGCAGCGCCGGACAGGGGAAGGACACCTTC.